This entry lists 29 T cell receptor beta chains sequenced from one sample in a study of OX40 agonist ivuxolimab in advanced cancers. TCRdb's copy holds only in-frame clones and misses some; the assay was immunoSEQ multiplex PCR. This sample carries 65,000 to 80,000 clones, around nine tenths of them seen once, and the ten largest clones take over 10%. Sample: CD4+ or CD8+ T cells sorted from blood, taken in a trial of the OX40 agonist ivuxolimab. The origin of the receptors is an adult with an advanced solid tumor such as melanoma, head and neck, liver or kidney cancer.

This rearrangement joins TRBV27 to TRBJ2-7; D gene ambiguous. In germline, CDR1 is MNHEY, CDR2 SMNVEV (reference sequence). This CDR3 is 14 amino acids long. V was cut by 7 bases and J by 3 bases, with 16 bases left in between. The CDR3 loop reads CASTLSGLDYEQYF. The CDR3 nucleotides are TGTGCCAGCACCCTATCAGGATTAGACTACGAGCAGTACTTC.

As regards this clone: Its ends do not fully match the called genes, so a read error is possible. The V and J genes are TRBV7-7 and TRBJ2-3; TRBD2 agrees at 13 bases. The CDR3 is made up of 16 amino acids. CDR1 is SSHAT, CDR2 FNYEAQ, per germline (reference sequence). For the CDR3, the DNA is TGTGCTAGCAGCCGCGGACTAGCGGGAGCAACAGATACGCAGTATTTT. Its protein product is CASSRGLAGATDTQYF. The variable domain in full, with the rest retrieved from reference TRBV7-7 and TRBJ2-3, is GAGVSQSPRYKVTKRGQDVTLRCDPISSHATLYWYQQALGQGPEFLTYFNYEAQPDKSGLPSDRFSAERPEGSISTLTIQRTEQRDSAMYRCASSRGLAGATDTQYFGPGTRLTVL.

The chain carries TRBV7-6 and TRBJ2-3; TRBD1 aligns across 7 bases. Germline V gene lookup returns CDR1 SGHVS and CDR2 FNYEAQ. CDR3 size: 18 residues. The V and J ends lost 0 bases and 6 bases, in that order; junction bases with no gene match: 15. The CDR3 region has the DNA TGTGCCAGCAGCTTAGCGCCCGGGACAGCGACCCTCGGCGATACGCAGTATTTT. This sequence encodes CASSLAPGTATLGDTQYF.

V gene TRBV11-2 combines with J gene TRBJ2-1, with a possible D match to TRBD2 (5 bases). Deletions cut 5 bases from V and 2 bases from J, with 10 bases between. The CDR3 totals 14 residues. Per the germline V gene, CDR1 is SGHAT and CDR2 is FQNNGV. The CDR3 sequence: CASSPLVAYNEQFF. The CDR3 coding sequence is TGTGCCAGCAGCCCACTAGTCGCCTACAATGAGCAGTTCTTC. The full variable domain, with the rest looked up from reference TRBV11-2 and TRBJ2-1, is EAGVAQSPRYKIIEKRQSVAFWCNPISGHATLYWYQQILGQGPKLLIQFQNNGVVDDSQLPKDRFSAERLKGVDSTLKIQPAKLEDSAVYLCASSPLVAYNEQFFGPGTRLTVL.

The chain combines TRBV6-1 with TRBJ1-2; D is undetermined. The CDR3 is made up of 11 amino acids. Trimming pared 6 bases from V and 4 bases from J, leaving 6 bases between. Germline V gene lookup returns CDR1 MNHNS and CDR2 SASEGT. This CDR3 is CASREPYGYTF. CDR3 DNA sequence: TGTGCCAGCAGGGAACCCTATGGCTACACCTTC.

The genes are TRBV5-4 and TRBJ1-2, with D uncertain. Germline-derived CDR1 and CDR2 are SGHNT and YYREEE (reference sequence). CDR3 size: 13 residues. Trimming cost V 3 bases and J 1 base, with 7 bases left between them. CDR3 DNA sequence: TGTGCCAGCAGCTGGCGGGGTAACTATGGCTACACCTTC. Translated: CASSWRGNYGYTF.

The CDR3 protein is CASSLTREYEQYF. CDR3 coding DNA: TGTGCCAGCAGCTTGACCAGGGAATACGAGCAGTACTTC. V and J are TRBV7-3 and TRBJ2-7; D is perhaps TRBD1 (5 bases). This CDR3 region has 13 residues. The V end lost 3 bases, the J end lost 4 bases, and 10 bases lay between the germline ends. The germline gives CDR1 SGHTA, CDR2 FQGTGA.

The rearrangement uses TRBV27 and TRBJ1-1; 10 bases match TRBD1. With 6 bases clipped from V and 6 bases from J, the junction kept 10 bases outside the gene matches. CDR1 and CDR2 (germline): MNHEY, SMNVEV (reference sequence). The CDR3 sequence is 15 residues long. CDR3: CASSPWTGGTSEAFF. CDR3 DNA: TGTGCCAGCAGCCCATGGACAGGGGGAACCTCTGAAGCTTTCTTT.

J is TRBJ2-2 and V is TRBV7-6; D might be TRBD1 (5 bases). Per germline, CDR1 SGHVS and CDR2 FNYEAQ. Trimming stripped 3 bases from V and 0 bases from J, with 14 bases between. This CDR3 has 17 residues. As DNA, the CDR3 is TGTGCCAGCAGCTTTTTCGAGGACACCGCGAACACCGGGGAGCTGTTTTTT. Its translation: CASSFFEDTANTGELFF. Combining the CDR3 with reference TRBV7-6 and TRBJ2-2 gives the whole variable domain GAGVSQSPRYKVTKRGQDVALRCDPISGHVSLYWYRQALGQGPEFLTYFNYEAQQDKSGLPNDRFSAERPEGSISTLTIQRTEQRDSAMYRCASSFFEDTANTGELFFGEGSRLTVL.

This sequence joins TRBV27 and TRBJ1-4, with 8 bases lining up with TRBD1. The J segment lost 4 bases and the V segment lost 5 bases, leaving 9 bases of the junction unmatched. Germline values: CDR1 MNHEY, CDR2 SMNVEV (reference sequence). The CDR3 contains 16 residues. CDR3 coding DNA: TGTGCCAGCAGTCAGAGAGACAGGGGCCTTAATGAAAAACTGTTTTTT. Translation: CASSQRDRGLNEKLFF. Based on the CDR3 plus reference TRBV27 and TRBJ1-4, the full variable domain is EAQVTQNPRYLITVTGKKLTVTCSQNMNHEYMSWYRQDPGLGLRQIYYSMNVEVTDKGDVPEGYKVSRKEKRNFPLILESPSPNQTSLYFCASSQRDRGLNEKLFFGSGTQLSVL.

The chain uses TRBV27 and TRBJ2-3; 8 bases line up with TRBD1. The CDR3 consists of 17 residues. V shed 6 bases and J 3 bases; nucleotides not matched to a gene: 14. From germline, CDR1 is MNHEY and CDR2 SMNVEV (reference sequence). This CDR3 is CASSLLRAGGLTDTQYF. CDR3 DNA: TGTGCCAGCAGCCTCCTCCGGGCAGGGGGCCTAACAGATACGCAGTATTTT.

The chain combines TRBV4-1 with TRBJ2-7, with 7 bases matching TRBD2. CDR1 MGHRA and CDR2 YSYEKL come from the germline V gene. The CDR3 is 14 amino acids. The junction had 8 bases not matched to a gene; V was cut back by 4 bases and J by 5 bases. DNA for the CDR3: TGCGCCAGCAGCCGGGGGGGAAGGGATCACGAGCAGTACTTC. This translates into CASSRGGRDHEQYF.

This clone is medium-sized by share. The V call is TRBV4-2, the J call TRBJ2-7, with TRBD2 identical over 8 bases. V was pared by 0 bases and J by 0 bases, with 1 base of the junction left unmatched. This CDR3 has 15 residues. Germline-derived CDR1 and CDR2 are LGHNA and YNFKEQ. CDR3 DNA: TGTGCCAGCAGCCAAGATCTAGCGGGCTCCTACGAGCAGTACTTC. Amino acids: CASSQDLAGSYEQYF.

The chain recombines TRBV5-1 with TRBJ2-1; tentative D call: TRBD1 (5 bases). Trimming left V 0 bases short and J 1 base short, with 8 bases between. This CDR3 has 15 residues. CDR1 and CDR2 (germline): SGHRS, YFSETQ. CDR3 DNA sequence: TGCGCCAGCAGCTTGGAAGGGGTGTCCTACAATGAGCAGTTCTTC. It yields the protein CASSLEGVSYNEQFF.

The CDR3 is CATSRGGRDEQFF. The CDR3 nucleotides are TGTGCCACCAGCAGAGGGGGGAGGGATGAGCAGTTCTTC. The chain recombines TRBV15 with TRBJ2-1, with 7 bases aligning to TRBD2. The CDR3 covers 13 residues. J gave up 8 bases and V 1 base, and 2 bases lay outside the gene matches. CDR1 is LNHNV and CDR2 is YYDKDF in the germline V gene (reference sequence). Variable domain in full (rest from reference TRBV15 and TRBJ2-1): DAMVIQNPRYQVTQFGKPVTLSCSQTLNHNVMYWYQQKSSQAPKLLFHYYDKDFNNEADTPDNFQSRRPNTSFCFLDIRSPGLGDTAMYLCATSRGGRDEQFFGPGTRLTVL.

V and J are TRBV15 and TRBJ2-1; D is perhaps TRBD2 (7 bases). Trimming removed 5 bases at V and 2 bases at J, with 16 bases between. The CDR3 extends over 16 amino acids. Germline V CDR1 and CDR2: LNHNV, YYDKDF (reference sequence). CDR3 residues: CATSGEGGQPYNEQFF. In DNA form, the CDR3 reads TGTGCCACCAGCGGGGAGGGGGGGCAACCCTACAATGAGCAGTTCTTC.

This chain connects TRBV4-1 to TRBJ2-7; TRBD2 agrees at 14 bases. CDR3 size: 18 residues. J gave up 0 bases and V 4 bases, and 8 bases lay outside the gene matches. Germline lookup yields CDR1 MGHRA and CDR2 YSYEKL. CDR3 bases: TGCGCCAGCAGCCCGTGGACTAGCGGGAGGAGGAGCTCCTACGAGCAGTACTTC. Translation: CASSPWTSGRRSSYEQYF.

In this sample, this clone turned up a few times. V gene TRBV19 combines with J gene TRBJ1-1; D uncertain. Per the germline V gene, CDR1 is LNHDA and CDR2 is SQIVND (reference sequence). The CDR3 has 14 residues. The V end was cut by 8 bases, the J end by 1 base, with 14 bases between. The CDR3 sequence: CASLADSANTEAFF. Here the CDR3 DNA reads TGTGCCAGTCTAGCAGATTCAGCGAACACTGAAGCTTTCTTT. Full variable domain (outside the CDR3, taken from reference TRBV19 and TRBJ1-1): DGGITQSPKYLFRKEGQNVTLSCEQNLNHDAMYWYRQDPGQGLRLIYYSQIVNDFQKGDIAEGYSVSREKKESFPLTVTSAQKNPTAFYLCASLADSANTEAFFGQGTRLTVV.

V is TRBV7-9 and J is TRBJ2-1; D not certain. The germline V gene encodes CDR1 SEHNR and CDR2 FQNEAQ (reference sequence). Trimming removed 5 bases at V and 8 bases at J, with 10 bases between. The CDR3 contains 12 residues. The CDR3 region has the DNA TGTGCCAGCAGCGTGGTGGGGTATGAGCAGTTCTTC. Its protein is CASSVVGYEQFF.

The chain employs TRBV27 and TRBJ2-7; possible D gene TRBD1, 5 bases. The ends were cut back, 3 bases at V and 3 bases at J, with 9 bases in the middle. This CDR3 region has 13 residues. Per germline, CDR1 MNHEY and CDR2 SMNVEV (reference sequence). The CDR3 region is CASSFQGDYEQYF. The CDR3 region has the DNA TGTGCCAGCAGTTTTCAAGGGGACTACGAGCAGTACTTC.

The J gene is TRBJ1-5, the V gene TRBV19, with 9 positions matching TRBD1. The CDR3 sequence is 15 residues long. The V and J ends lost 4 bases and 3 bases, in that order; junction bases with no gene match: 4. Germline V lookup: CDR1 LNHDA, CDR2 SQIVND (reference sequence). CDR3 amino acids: CASSRQGGNNQPQHF. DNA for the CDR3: TGTGCCAGTAGTAGACAGGGGGGCAACAATCAGCCCCAGCATTTT.

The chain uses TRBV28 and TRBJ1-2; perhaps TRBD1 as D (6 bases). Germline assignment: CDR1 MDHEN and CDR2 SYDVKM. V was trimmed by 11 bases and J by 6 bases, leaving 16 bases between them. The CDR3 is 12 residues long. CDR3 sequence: CAVLQGGHGYTF. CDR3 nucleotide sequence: TGTGCCGTCCTACAGGGAGGACATGGCTACACCTTC.

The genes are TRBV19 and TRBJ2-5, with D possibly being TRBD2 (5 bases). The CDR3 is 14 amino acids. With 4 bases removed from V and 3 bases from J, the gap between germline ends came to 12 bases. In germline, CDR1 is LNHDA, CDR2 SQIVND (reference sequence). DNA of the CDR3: TGTGCCAGTAGTAGAGGGAACCTGGAAGAGACCCAGTACTTC. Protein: CASSRGNLEETQYF.

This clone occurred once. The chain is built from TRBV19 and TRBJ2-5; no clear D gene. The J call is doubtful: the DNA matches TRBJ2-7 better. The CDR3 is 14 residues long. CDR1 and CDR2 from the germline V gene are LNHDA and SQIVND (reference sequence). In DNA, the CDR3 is TGTGCCAGTAGTATAAAAGGAATCACCTACGAGCAGTACTTC. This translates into CASSIKGITYEQYF.

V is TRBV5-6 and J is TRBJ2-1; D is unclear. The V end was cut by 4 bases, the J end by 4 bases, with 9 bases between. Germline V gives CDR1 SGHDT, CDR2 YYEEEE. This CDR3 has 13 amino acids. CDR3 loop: CASSTSLYNEQFF. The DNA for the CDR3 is TGTGCCAGCAGCACGAGTTTGTACAATGAGCAGTTCTTC.

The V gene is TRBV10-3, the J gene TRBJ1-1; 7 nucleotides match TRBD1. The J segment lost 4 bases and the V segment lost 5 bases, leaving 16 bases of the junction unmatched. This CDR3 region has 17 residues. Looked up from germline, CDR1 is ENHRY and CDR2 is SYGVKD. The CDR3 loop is CAISPTGAAAQGTEAFF. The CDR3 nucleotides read TGTGCCATCAGTCCTACAGGGGCCGCAGCGCAGGGCACTGAAGCTTTCTTT.

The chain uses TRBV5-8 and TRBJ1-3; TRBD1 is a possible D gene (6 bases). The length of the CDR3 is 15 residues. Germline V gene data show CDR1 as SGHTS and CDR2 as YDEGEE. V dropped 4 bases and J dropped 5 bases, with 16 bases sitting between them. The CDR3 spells CASSREGGIRNTIYF. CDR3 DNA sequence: TGTGCCAGCAGCCGGGAGGGGGGCATCAGAAACACCATATATTTT.

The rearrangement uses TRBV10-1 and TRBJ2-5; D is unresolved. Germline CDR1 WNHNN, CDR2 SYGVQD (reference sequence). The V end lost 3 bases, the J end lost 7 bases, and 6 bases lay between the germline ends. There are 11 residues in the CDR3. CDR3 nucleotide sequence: TGCGCCAGCAGTGATGGATGGACCCAGTACTTC. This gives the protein CASSDGWTQYF.

The CDR3 here is CASWGQADEKLFF. CDR3 DNA: TGTGCCAGCTGGGGGCAGGCGGATGAAAAACTGTTTTTT. The chain has TRBV11-2 and TRBJ1-4, with a possible D match to TRBD1 (6 bases). There are 13 residues in the CDR3. Germline CDR1 SGHAT, CDR2 FQNNGV. V lost 8 bases to trimming and J lost 6 bases, with 13 bases between them.